This paragraph reports one T cell receptor (beta chain). No antigen is known for it. The entry originates in a study of CD8 T cells in ankylosing spondylitis. Study-level findings and limits: Seemingly characteristic of ankylosing spondylitis blood was a TCR beta motif consisting of about 8 highly homologous variants. Within matched ankylosing spondylitis synovial fluid, disease-linked clones were reportedly significantly enriched.

Trimming took 5 bases from V and 1 from J; bases not matched to a gene: 9. This CDR3 has 17 residues. Quantitative 5'-RACE with molecular barcodes produced the TCR beta libraries. TCRdb reprocessed the 5' RACE reads via MiXCR and lists one record per CDR3 protein. In the table there are about 130,000 distinct CDR3 sequences, 12% to 15% of which are singletons. The receptor was derived from a female donor with ankylosing spondylitis or in good health (not recorded which). Sequencing input: blood, either unsorted or a sorted T cell fraction (not recorded which). The chain has TRBV12-3 or TRBV12-4 and TRBJ2-2, with TRBD2 identical over 8 bases. The CDR3, as DNA: TGTGCCAGCAGTCCTAGCCGGGGGGGCTTGAACACCGGGGAGCTGTTTTTT. This translates into CASSPSRGGLNTGELFF.